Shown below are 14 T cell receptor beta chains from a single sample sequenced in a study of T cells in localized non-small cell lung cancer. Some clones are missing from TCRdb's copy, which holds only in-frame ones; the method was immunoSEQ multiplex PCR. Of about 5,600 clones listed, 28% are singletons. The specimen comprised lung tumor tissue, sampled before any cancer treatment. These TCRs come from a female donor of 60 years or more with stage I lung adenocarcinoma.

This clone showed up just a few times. The CDR3 spells CASRKIPWTGHEQYF. The CDR3 nucleotides read TGTGCCAGCAGGAAGATACCATGGACAGGGCACGAGCAGTACTTC. The chain combines TRBV6-8 with TRBJ2-7, with TRBD1 matching over 8 bases. The V and J ends lost 6 bases and 5 bases, in that order; junction bases with no gene match: 12. Per the germline V gene, CDR1 is MNHGY and CDR2 is SAAAGT. The CDR3 totals 15 residues.

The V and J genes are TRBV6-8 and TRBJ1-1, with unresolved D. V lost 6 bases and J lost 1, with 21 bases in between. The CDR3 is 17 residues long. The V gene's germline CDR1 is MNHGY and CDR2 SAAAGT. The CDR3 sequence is CASSRPSRRTENTEAFF. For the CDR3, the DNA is TGTGCCAGCAGCCGTCCGAGCCGACGGACGGAGAACACTGAAGCTTTCTTT.

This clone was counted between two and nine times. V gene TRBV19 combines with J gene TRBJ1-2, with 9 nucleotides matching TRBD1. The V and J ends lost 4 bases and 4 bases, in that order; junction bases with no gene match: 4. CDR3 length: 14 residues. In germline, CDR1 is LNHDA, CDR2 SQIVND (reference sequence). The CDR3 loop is CASSRGQGSYGYTF. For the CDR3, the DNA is TGTGCCAGTAGTAGAGGACAGGGGAGCTATGGCTACACCTTC.

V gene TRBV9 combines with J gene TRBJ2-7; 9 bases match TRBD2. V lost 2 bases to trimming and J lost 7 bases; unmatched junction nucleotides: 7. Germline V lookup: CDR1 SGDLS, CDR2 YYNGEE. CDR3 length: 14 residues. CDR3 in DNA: TGTGCCAGCAGCGTGGGACTAGCCACCGTAGAGCAGTACTTC. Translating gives CASSVGLATVEQYF.

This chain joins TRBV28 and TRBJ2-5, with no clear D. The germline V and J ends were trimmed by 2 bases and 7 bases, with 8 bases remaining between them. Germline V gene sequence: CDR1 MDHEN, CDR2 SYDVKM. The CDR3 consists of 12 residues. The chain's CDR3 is CASSLLLGTQYF. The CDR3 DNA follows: TGTGCCAGCAGTTTACTTTTGGGGACCCAGTACTTC. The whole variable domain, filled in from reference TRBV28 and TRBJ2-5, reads DVKVTQSSRYLVKRTGEKVFLECVQDMDHENMFWYRQDPGLGLRLIYFSYDVKMKEKGDIPEGYSVSREKKERFSLILESASTNQTSMYLCASSLLLGTQYFGPGTRLLVL.

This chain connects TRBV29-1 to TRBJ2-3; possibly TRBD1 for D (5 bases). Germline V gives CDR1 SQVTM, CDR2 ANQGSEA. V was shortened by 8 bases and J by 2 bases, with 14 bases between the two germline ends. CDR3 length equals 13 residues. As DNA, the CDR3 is TGCAGCCTTGGGGCAGGGATCACAGATACGCAGTATTTT. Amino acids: CSLGAGITDTQYF.

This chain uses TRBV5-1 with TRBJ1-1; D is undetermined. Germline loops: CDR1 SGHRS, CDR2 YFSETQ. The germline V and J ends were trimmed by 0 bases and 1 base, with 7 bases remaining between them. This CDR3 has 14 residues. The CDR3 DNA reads TGCGCCAGCAGCTTGGTGGCAGAGAACACTGAAGCTTTCTTT. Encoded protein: CASSLVAENTEAFF.

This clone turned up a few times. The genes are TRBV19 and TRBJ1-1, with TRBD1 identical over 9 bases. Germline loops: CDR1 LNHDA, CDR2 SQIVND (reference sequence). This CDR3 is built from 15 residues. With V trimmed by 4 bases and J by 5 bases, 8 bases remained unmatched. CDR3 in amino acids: CASSTQGALSTEAFF. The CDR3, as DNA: TGTGCCAGTAGTACACAGGGGGCGCTAAGTACTGAAGCTTTCTTT.

Here the CDR3 DNA reads TGTGCCAGCAGTGAAGGTATCCAAGAGACCCAGTACTTC. Its protein product is CASSEGIQETQYF. This chain links TRBV25-1 with TRBJ2-5; D is undetermined. V shed 2 bases and J shed 1 base, with 5 bases lying between them. The CDR3 consists of 13 residues. Per germline, CDR1 MGHDK and CDR2 SYGVNS. Drawing the rest from reference TRBV25-1 and TRBJ2-5, the complete variable domain is EADIYQTPRYLVIGTGKKITLECSQTMGHDKMYWYQQDPGMELHLIHYSYGVNSTEKGDLSSESTVSRIRTEHFPLTLESARPSHTSQYLCASSEGIQETQYFGPGTRLLVL.

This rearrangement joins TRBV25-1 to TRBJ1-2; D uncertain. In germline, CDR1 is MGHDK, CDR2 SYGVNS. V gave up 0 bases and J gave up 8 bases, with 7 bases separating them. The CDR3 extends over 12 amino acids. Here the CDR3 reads CASSEYLGGYTF. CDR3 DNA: TGTGCCAGCAGTGAATATTTAGGGGGCTACACCTTC.

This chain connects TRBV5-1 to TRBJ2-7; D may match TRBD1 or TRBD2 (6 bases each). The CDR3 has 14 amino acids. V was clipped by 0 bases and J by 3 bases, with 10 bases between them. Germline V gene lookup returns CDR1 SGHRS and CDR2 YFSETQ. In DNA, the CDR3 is TGCGCCAGCAGCTTGGAAGGAGGGGGCTACGAGCAGTACTTC. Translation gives CASSLEGGGYEQYF.

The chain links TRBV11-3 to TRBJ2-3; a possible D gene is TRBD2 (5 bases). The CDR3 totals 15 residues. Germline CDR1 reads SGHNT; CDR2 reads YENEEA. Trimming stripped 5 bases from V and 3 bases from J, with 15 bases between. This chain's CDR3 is CASSLDGVGTDTQYF. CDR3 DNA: TGTGCCAGCAGCCTGGACGGGGTCGGGACAGATACGCAGTATTTT.

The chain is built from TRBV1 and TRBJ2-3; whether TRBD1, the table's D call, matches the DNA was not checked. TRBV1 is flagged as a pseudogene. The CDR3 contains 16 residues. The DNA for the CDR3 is TGCGCCAGCAGCCAACCCGGGACAGGGGCCCGAGATACGCAGTATTTT. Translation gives CASSQPGTGARDTQYF.

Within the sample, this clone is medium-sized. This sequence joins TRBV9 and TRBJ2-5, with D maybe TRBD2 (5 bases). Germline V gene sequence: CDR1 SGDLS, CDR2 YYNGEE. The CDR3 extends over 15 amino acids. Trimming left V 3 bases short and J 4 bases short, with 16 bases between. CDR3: CASSGTDSPLETQYF. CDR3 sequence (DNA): TGTGCCAGCAGCGGGACGGACTCCCCACTAGAGACCCAGTACTTC.